This passage covers 14 T cell receptor beta chains from one sample sequenced in a study of shared clonotypes between healthy human individuals. Measured with immunoSEQ multiplex PCR; TCRdb has only the in-frame clones, and not every one. The data contain roughly 1,500,000 clones, approximately 98.5% of them singletons. The sequencing sample was made of naive CD4+ T cells sorted from blood. Indicated subset: CD45RA+ positively selected. The receptors were gathered from a man aged 25-40 years in good health.

This clone was seen just once. The chain joins TRBV5-1 to TRBJ1-2; 7 bases are shared with TRBD1. Trimming removed 2 bases from V and 4 bases from J; junction bases left unmatched: 5. CDR1 is SGHRS, CDR2 YFSETQ, per germline. CDR3 length: 14 residues. The CDR3 DNA sequence: TGCGCCAGCAGCTTTGGCAGGGGGATCTATGGCTACACCTTC. Translating gives CASSFGRGIYGYTF.

The chain links TRBV12-2 to TRBJ2-2; the table's TRBD2 call for D was not verified on the DNA. TRBV12-2 is an annotated pseudogene. The CDR3 totals 14 residues. CDR3 in amino acids: CASRFQLSGGELFF. The CDR3 DNA reads as TGTGCAAGTCGCTTCCAACTTTCGGGCGGGGAGCTGTTTTTT.

Only one count was recorded for this clone. J is TRBJ2-3 and V is TRBV5-6; D gene ambiguous. Trimming removed 0 bases at V and 4 bases at J, with 6 bases between. The germline CDR1 and CDR2 sequences are SGHDT and YYEEEE. There are 13 residues in the CDR3. CDR3 in DNA: TGTGCCAGCAGCTTGGTCGAGGCAGATACGCAGTATTTT. It yields the protein CASSLVEADTQYF.

The chain combines TRBV7-9 with TRBJ2-7, with TRBD1 matching over 10 bases. This CDR3 is 14 amino acids long. The germline V gene encodes CDR1 SEHNR and CDR2 FQNEAQ (reference sequence). Trimming cost V 4 bases and J 5 bases; bases outside gene matches: 5. The CDR3: CASSSGTGVHEQYF. CDR3 DNA: TGTGCCAGCAGCTCCGGGACAGGGGTCCACGAGCAGTACTTC.

Details on this clone: Other DNA variants within this sample encode the same CDR3. This rearrangement joins TRBV9 to TRBJ1-1, with D possibly TRBD1 on 6 matching bases. Germline loops: CDR1 SGDLS, CDR2 YYNGEE. This CDR3 is 15 amino acids long. The V and J ends lost 1 base and 1 base respectively, with 11 bases between them. CDR3 residues: CASSVSTGPNTEAFF. In DNA, the CDR3 is TGTGCCAGCAGCGTAAGTACAGGGCCGAACACTGAAGCTTTCTTT. Full variable domain (rest looked up from reference TRBV9 and TRBJ1-1): DSGVTQTPKHLITATGQRVTLRCSPRSGDLSVYWYQQSLDQGLQFLIQYYNGEERAKGNILERFSAQQFPDLHSELNLSSLELGDSALYFCASSVSTGPNTEAFFGQGTRLTVV.

Only one count was recorded for this clone. This chain joins TRBV4-3 and TRBJ2-1; TRBD1 might be the D (6 bases). Germline V gene sequence: CDR1 LGHNA, CDR2 YSLEER. V was clipped by 0 bases and J by 6 bases, with 12 bases between them. This CDR3 has 15 residues. The CDR3 DNA reads TGCGCCAGCAGCCAAGATGGGGGCCTTTCCAATGAGCAGTTCTTC. Translation: CASSQDGGLSNEQFF.

The chain combines TRBV29-1 with TRBJ1-5; TRBD1 might be the D (6 bases). The germline V and J ends were trimmed by 6 bases and 4 bases, with 10 bases remaining between them. From germline, CDR1 is SQVTM and CDR2 ANQGSEA. CDR3 length: 12 amino acids. CDR3 amino acids: CSVKQGNQPQHF. The CDR3 DNA follows: TGCAGCGTCAAACAGGGAAATCAGCCCCAGCATTTT.

This chain uses TRBV19 with TRBJ1-2; TRBD1 matches 8 bases. Per germline, CDR1 LNHDA and CDR2 SQIVND (reference sequence). The CDR3 length is 16 residues. Unmatched junction bases numbered 15, after V lost 8 bases and J lost 4 bases. CDR3 in amino acids: CASSHRGSRQFYGYTF. The DNA of the CDR3 is TGTGCCAGTTCACACAGGGGGTCCCGACAGTTCTATGGCTACACCTTC. The whole variable domain, filled in from reference TRBV19 and TRBJ1-2, reads DGGITQSPKYLFRKEGQNVTLSCEQNLNHDAMYWYRQDPGQGLRLIYYSQIVNDFQKGDIAEGYSVSREKKESFPLTVTSAQKNPTAFYLCASSHRGSRQFYGYTFGSGTRLTVV.

The V gene is TRBV4-3, the J gene TRBJ1-4; D not certain. V lost 1 base to trimming and J lost 10 bases, with 10 bases between them. Germline V gene lookup returns CDR1 LGHNA and CDR2 YSLEER. The CDR3 sequence is 13 residues long. The chain's CDR3 is CASSQGLPGKLFF. The CDR3 nucleotides read TGCGCCAGCAGCCAAGGACTACCGGGAAAACTGTTTTTT.

This chain connects TRBV5-1 to TRBJ2-5; a possible D gene is TRBD1 (6 bases). The CDR3 runs to 14 residues. Germline V gene data show CDR1 as SGHRS and CDR2 as YFSETQ. V lost 0 bases and J lost 6, with 12 bases in between. The chain's CDR3 is CASSLATQGKTQYF. CDR3 DNA sequence: TGCGCCAGCAGCTTGGCGACCCAGGGGAAGACCCAGTACTTC. Using reference TRBV5-1 and TRBJ2-5 for the parts outside the CDR3, the full variable domain is KAGVTQTPRYLIKTRGQQVTLSCSPISGHRSVSWYQQTPGQGLQFLFEYFSETQRNKGNFPGRFSGRQFSNSRSEMNVSTLELGDSALYLCASSLATQGKTQYFGPGTRLLVL.

This clone was recorded once. This chain connects TRBV5-4 to TRBJ2-6; maybe TRBD2 (6 bases). CDR1 SGHNT and CDR2 YYREEE come from the germline V gene (reference sequence). The V and J ends lost 9 bases and 0 bases respectively, with 25 bases between them. The CDR3 is 19 amino acids. In nucleotides, the CDR3 is TGTGCCACCCCGCAGGAGGGCGGGTTCGGAATCTCTGGGGCCAACGTCCTGACTTTC. This codes for CATPQEGGFGISGANVLTF.

The genes are TRBV19 and TRBJ2-5, with 9 bases identical to TRBD1. The trim removed 1 base at V and 4 bases at J, leaving 7 bases unmatched. Per germline, CDR1 LNHDA and CDR2 SQIVND (reference sequence). This CDR3 region has 16 residues. The CDR3 loop reads CASSIVPGQGGETQYF. CDR3 DNA sequence: TGTGCCAGTAGTATAGTACCGGGACAGGGAGGAGAGACCCAGTACTTC.

The CDR3 spells CASGPGGVPYF. The CDR3 DNA reads TGTGCCAGCGGGCCCGGGGGCGTCCCGTATTTT. This chain uses TRBV11-2 with TRBJ2-3; D is tentatively TRBD1 or TRBD2 (6 bases each). There are 11 residues in the CDR3. V lost 8 bases, J lost 14 bases, and 17 bases lay in between. Germline assignment: CDR1 SGHAT and CDR2 FQNNGV.

This chain uses TRBV28 with TRBJ1-1; no reliable D call. The CDR3 runs to 14 residues. V was shortened by 3 bases and J by 0 bases, with 8 bases between the two germline ends. CDR1 and CDR2 from the germline V gene are MDHEN and SYDVKM. The CDR3 protein is CASSFQIMNTEAFF. CDR3 in DNA: TGTGCCAGCAGTTTCCAGATAATGAACACTGAAGCTTTCTTT.